Described below is a single TCR beta chain sequence and its context. Its target is unknown. This sample is drawn from a study of T cell responses to AZD1222 COVID-19 vaccine. Study-level results: Spike was spanned by vaccine-associated CD4 TCRs, which were dominant at 160-218 and 743-854.

The germline gives CDR1 MGHDK, CDR2 SYGVNS. This CDR3 spans 14 amino acids. Trimming shortened V by 7 bases and J by 1 base, and 13 bases separated the two germline ends. Libraries were prepared by immunoSEQ multiplex PCR; TCRdb keeps only in-frame clonotypes and omits some of them. The sample lists 92,000 or so clones, under 90% occurring once. Material: peripheral blood, obtained on day 0 of AZD1222 vaccination. This receptor was identified in an adult in good health. The chain links TRBV25-1 to TRBJ2-5; possibly TRBD1 or TRBD2 for D (5 bases each). For the CDR3, the DNA is TGTGCCAGCACCCACGCAGGGAGCCAAGAGACCCAGTACTTC. This codes for CASTHAGSQETQYF. Filled out from reference TRBV25-1 and TRBJ2-5, the complete variable domain reads EADIYQTPRYLVIGTGKKITLECSQTMGHDKMYWYQQDPGMELHLIHYSYGVNSTEKGDLSSESTVSRIRTEHFPLTLESARPSHTSQYLCASTHAGSQETQYFGPGTRLLVL.